This TCR beta chain was sequenced for a study of cytomegalovirus exposure and HLA in healthy donors. The V gene lost 10 bases and the J gene lost 0 bases, with 17 bases spanning the gap. The CDR3 has 15 residues. Germline-derived CDR1 and CDR2 are SNHLY and FYNNEI. Repertoires were generated with immunoSEQ multiplex PCR, while TCRdb's copy carries only in-frame clones and drops some. The sample contains about 180,000 clones, 85% of which appear only once. The sequenced sample consisted of PBMCs. The clonotype originates from a man younger than 30 in good health and CMV-seropositive. The chain employs TRBV2 and TRBJ2-3, with a possible D match to TRBD2 (7 bases). The CDR3 sequence: CATQGLAASTDTQYF. In DNA, the CDR3 is TGTGCCACCCAGGGGCTAGCGGCTAGCACAGATACGCAGTATTTT.